The 10 T cell receptor beta chains given below trace back to one sample, sequenced in a study of blood T cell repertoires in COVID-19. This table comes from immunoSEQ multiplex PCR, and its TCRdb copy is limited to in-frame clones, with some not included. The sample shows 55,000 to 70,000 clones, about 90% of them seen only once. Sequencing was carried out using peripheral blood. The receptors were gathered from a woman aged 45-65 years with COVID-19, enrolled during active disease.

This clone showed up just a few times. This chain's CDR3 is CASSRGQVYGYTF. The DNA for the CDR3 is TGTGCCAGCAGTCGTGGACAGGTCTATGGCTACACCTTC. The chain carries TRBV6-2 or TRBV6-3 and TRBJ1-2; 7 nucleotides line up with TRBD1. Germline loops: CDR1 MNHEY, CDR2 SVGEGT. V shed 5 bases and J 4 bases; nucleotides not matched to a gene: 4. The CDR3 is 13 residues long.

The chain employs TRBV27 and TRBJ2-7, with TRBD1 matching over 9 bases. The CDR3 has 15 residues. The germline V gene has CDR1 MNHEY and CDR2 SMNVEV (reference sequence). Trimming removed 8 bases from V and 3 bases from J; junction bases left unmatched: 11. CDR3: CASALAGTGIYEQYF. CDR3 DNA sequence: TGTGCCAGCGCCCTAGCCGGGACAGGGATCTACGAGCAGTACTTC.

V usage is TRBV7-9 and J usage is TRBJ2-7, with D maybe TRBD1 (6 bases). V was shortened by 5 bases and J by 4 bases, with 15 bases between the two germline ends. The CDR3 totals 14 residues. From germline, CDR1 is SEHNR and CDR2 FQNEAQ (reference sequence). The CDR3 sequence is CASSPPGRGYEQYF. In DNA, the CDR3 is TGTGCCAGCAGCCCCCCGGGCAGGGGTTACGAGCAGTACTTC.

The genes are TRBV3-1 (or the pseudogene TRBV3-2) and TRBJ2-7; D is perhaps TRBD1 (5 bases). The CDR3 runs to 12 residues. The V end lost 4 bases, the J end lost 2 bases, and 6 bases lay between the germline ends. Germline CDR1 and CDR2: LGHDT and YNNKEL (reference sequence). The CDR3 region has the DNA TGTGCCAGCAGCCGACAGACCTACGAGCAGTACTTC. Protein product: CASSRQTYEQYF.

The chain links TRBV20-1 to TRBJ2-1; no definite D call. Germline V gene data show CDR1 as DFQATT and CDR2 as SNEGSKA (reference sequence). V was clipped by 3 bases and J by 9 bases, with 9 bases between them. The CDR3 contains 11 residues. This CDR3 is CSASPLVEQFF. CDR3 DNA sequence: TGCAGTGCTAGCCCCCTAGTTGAGCAGTTCTTC.

The chain links TRBV4-2 to TRBJ2-4; 7 bases map to TRBD1. The germline V gene has CDR1 LGHNA and CDR2 YNFKEQ. The J segment lost 3 bases and the V segment lost 6 bases, leaving 8 bases of the junction unmatched. The CDR3 contains 15 residues. The CDR3, as DNA: TGTGCCAGCAGACCCAGACAGGGCGGCAAAAACATTCAGTACTTC. Its translation is CASRPRQGGKNIQYF.

This rearrangement joins TRBV12-5 to TRBJ2-1, with TRBD2 identical over 8 bases. The V gene's germline CDR1 is LGHNT and CDR2 FRNRAP. The CDR3 runs to 13 residues. J gave up 10 bases and V 6 bases, and 8 bases lay outside the gene matches. Here the CDR3 DNA reads TGTGCTAGTGGCCCAAGCGGGAGCATCGAGCAGTTCTTC. Protein: CASGPSGSIEQFF.

This sequence joins TRBV19 and TRBJ1-1, with 7 nucleotides matching TRBD1. CDR1 is LNHDA, CDR2 SQIVND, per germline (reference sequence). The CDR3 length is 15 residues. V dropped 3 bases and J dropped 0; count of bases not matched to a gene: 4. In DNA form, the CDR3 reads TGTGCCAGTAGTATTACCGGGACAGTGAACACTGAAGCTTTCTTT. Translated: CASSITGTVNTEAFF.

This sequence joins TRBV30 and TRBJ1-5; weak D call: TRBD1 (6 bases). In germline, CDR1 is GTSNPN, CDR2 SVGIG (reference sequence). The CDR3 spans 16 residues. The germline V and J ends were trimmed by 2 bases and 3 bases, with 17 bases remaining between them. The CDR3 DNA follows: TGTGCCTGGAGTCCGGGGGGGGCCCGGCCCAATCAGCCCCAGCATTTT. The encoded protein is CAWSPGGARPNQPQHF.

The chain has TRBV30 and TRBJ1-6; D is unresolved. Germline lookup yields CDR1 GTSNPN and CDR2 SVGIG (reference sequence). Trimming removed 3 bases at V and 10 bases at J, with 13 bases between. This CDR3 has 13 residues. The CDR3 sequence is CAWRARRRSPLHF. Here the CDR3 DNA reads TGTGCCTGGAGGGCCCGGAGGAGGTCACCCCTCCACTTT.